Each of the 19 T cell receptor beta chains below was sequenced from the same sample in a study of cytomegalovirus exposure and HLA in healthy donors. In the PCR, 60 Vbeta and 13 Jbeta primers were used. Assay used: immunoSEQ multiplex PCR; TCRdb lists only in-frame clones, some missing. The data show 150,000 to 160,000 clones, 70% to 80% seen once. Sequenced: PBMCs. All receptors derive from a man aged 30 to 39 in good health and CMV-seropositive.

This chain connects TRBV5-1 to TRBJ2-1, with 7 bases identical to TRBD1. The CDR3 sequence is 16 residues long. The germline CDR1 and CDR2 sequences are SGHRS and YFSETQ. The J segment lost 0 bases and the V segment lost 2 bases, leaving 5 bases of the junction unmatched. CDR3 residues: CASSLQQGISYNEQFF. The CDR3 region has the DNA TGCGCCAGCAGCTTACAACAGGGGATCTCCTACAATGAGCAGTTCTTC.

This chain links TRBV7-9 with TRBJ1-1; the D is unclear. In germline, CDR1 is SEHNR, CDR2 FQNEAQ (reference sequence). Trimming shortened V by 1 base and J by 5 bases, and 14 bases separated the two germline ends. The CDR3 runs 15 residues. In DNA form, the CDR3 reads TGTGCCAGCAGCTTAGGGGAGGGTAGATTTACTGAAGCTTTCTTT. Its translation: CASSLGEGRFTEAFF.

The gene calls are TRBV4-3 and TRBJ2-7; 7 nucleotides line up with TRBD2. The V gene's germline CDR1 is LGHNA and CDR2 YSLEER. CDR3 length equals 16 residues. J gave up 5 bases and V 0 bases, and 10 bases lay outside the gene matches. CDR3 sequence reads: CASSQDSKREGDEQYF. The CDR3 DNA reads TGCGCCAGCAGCCAAGACTCCAAGCGGGAAGGGGACGAGCAGTACTTC.

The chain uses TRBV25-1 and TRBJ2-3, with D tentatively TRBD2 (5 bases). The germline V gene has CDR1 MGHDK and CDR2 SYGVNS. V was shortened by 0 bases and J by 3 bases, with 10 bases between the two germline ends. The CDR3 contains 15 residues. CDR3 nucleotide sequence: TGTGCCAGCAGTGAATACGCGGGTGGGACAGATACGCAGTATTTT. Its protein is CASSEYAGGTDTQYF.

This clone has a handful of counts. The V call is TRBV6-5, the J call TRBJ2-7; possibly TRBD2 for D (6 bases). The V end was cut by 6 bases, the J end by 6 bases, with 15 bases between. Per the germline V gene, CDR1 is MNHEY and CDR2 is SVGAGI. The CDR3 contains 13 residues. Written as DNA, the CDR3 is TGTGCCAGCAGGCTTCAGGGAGGTCGCGAGCAGTACTTC. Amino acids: CASRLQGGREQYF.

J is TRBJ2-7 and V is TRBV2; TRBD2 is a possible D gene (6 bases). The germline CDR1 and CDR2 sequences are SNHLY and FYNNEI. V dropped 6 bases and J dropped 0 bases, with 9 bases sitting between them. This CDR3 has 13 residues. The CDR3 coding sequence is TGTGCCAGCAGGGACGGGAGCTCCTACGAGCAGTACTTC. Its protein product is CASRDGSSYEQYF. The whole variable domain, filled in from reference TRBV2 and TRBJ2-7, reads EPEVTQTPSHQVTQMGQEVILRCVPISNHLYFYWYRQILGQKVEFLVSFYNNEISEKSEIFDDQFSVERPDGSNFTLKIRSTKLEDSAMYFCASRDGSSYEQYFGPGTRLTVT.

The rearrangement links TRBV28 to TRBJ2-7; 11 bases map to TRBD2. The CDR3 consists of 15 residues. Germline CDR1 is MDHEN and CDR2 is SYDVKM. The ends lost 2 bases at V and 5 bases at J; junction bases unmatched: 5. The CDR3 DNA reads TGTGCCAGCAGTTTAAAGGCTAGCGGGAGGCACGAGCAGTACTTC. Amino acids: CASSLKASGRHEQYF.

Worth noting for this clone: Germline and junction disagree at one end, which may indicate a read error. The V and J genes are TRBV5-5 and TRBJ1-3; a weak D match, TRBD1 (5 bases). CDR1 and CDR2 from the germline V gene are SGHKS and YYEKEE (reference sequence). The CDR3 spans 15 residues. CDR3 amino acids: CASRLGVGAGNTIYF. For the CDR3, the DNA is TGTGCCAGCAGGTTGGGAGTAGGGGCTGGAAACACCATATATTTT. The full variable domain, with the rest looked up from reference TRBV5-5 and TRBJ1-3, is DAGVTQSPTHLIKTRGQQVTLRCSPISGHKSVSWYQQVLGQGPQFIFQYYEKEERGRGNFPDRFSARQFPNYSSELNVNALLLGDSALYLCASRLGVGAGNTIYFGEGSWLTVV.

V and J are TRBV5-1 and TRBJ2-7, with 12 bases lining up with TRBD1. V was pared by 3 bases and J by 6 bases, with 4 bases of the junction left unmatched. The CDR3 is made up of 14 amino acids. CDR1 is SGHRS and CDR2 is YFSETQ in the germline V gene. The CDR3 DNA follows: TGCGCCAGCAGCTCCGGGACAGGGGGCCGCGAGCAGTACTTC. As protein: CASSSGTGGREQYF.

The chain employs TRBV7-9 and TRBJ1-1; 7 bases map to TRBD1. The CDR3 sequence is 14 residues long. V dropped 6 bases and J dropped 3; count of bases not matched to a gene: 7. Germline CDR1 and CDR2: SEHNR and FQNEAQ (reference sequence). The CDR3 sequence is CASRLTGADTEAFF. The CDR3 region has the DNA TGTGCCAGCAGGTTAACAGGGGCGGACACTGAAGCTTTCTTT.

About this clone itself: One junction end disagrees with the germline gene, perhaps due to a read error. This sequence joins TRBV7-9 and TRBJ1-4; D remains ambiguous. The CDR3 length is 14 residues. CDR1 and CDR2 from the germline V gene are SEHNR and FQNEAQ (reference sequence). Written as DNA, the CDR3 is TGTTCCAGCAGCTTCGGGTCAGAGAATGAAAAACTGTTTTTT. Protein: CSSSFGSENEKLFF.

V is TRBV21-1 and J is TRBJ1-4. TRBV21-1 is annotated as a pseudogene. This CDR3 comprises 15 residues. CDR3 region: CASSKGGENNEKLFF. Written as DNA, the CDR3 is TGTGCCAGCAGCAAAGGTGGAGAGAACAATGAAAAACTGTTTTTT.

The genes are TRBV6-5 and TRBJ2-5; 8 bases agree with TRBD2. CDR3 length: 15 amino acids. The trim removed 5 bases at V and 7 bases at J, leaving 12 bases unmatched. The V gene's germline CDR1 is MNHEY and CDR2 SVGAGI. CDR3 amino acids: CASSPLAGTGGTQYF. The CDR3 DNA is TGTGCCAGCAGTCCATTAGCGGGGACGGGGGGGACCCAGTACTTC.

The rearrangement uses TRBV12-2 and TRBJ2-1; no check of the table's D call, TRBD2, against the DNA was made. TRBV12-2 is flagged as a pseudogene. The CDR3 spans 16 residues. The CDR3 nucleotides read TGTGCAAGTCGCTTAGAAGCTAGCGGGGTCTACAATGAGCAGTTCTTC. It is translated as CASRLEASGVYNEQFF.

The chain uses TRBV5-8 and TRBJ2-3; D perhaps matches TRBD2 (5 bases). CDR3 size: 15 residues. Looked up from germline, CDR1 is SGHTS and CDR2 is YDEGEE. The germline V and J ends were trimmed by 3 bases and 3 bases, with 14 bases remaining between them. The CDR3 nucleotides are TGTGCCAGCAGCTCGACCGGGGTCCGGACAGATACGCAGTATTTT. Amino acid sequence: CASSSTGVRTDTQYF.

DNA of the CDR3: TGTGCCAGCAGTTTTGAGTTAGATCCCACCGGGGAGCTGTTTTTT. It encodes CASSFELDPTGELFF. The chain links TRBV28 to TRBJ2-2; D is undetermined. Trimming removed 3 bases from V and 4 bases from J, with 12 bases in between. CDR1 is MDHEN, CDR2 SYDVKM, per germline. The CDR3 is made up of 15 amino acids.

In DNA, the CDR3 is TGTGCCAGCAGCGCCGGGACTCCGGGAGGCTACACCTTC. Translated: CASSAGTPGGYTF. V gene TRBV13 combines with J gene TRBJ1-2; maybe TRBD1 (5 bases). Germline CDR1 and CDR2: PRHDT and FYEKMQ (reference sequence). The ends were cut back, 5 bases at V and 8 bases at J, with 15 bases in the middle. The CDR3 extends over 13 amino acids.

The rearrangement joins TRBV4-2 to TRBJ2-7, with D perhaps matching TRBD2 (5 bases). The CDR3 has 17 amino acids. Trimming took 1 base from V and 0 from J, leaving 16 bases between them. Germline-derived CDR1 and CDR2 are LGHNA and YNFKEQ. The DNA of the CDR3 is TGTGCCAGCAGCCAAGTTGCGGCACAGAGGGACTCCTACGAGCAGTACTTC. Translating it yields CASSQVAAQRDSYEQYF.

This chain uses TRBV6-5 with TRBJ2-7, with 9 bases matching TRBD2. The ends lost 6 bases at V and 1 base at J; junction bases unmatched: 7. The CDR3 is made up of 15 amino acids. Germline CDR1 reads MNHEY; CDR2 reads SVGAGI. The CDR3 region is CASSRRSGGSYEQYF. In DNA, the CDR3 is TGTGCCAGCAGCCGTCGTAGCGGGGGATCCTACGAGCAGTACTTC.